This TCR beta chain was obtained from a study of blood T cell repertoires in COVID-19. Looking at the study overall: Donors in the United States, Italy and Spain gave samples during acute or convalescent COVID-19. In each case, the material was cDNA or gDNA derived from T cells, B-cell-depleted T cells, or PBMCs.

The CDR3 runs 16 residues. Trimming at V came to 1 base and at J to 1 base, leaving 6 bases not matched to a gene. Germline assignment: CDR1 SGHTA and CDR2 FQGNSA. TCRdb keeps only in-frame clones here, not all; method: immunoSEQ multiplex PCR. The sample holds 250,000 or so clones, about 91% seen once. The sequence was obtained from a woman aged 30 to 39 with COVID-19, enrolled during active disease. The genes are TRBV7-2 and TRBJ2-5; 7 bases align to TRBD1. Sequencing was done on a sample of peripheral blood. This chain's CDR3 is CASSLGRDRAQETQYF. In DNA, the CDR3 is TGTGCCAGCAGCTTAGGACGTGACAGGGCCCAAGAGACCCAGTACTTC.